This T cell receptor beta chain stems from a study of T cell repertoires in aging, cancer and after chemotherapy. Peripheral blood genomic DNA, not sorted cells or RNA, was the template. Multiplex touch-down PCR with TRB-A/B primers amplified rearranged V-D-J TRB sequences. TCRdb reanalysed the multiplex PCR reads using MiXCR and keeps one entry per CDR3 protein. Of some 9,000 distinct CDR3 sequences listed, over 40% are singletons. Points on this clonotype: What it binds is unknown.

Broader study findings: Untreated cancer patients had significantly lower blood TCR diversity than age-matched healthy donors.

This TCR was sampled from a human donor with a solid tumor. Sequenced input: blood.

The CDR3 bases are TGTGCCAGCAGCTTATCCGAGGGGTACGAGCAGTACTTC. It specifies CASSLSEGYEQYF. The rearrangement uses TRBV11-3 and TRBJ2-7; D possibly matches TRBD1 or TRBD2 (5 bases each). Germline V gene data show CDR1 as SGHNT and CDR2 as YENEEA. The CDR3 runs 13 residues. Trimming took 2 bases from V and 4 from J, leaving 9 bases between them.